The subject of this entry is one T cell receptor (beta chain). What it binds is unknown. This sample is drawn from a study of T cell repertoires in cytomegalovirus infection. Study in general: Indications of both CMV infection and matching HLA type were provided by public TCR beta signatures. Findings of the study overall: Dominant in the ex vivo response were TCR beta clonotypes restricted by HLA-C and specific for CMV. The cumulative frequency of public TCR beta families distinguished individuals who carried CMV together with the relevant HLA.

One entry per CDR3 protein, called by TCRdb with MiXCR from the reads. The table includes about 180,000 distinct CDR3 sequences, approximately 14% detected once. From germline, CDR1 is DFQATT and CDR2 SNEGSKA (reference sequence). CDR3 length: 13 amino acids. Between the trimmed V and J ends, which lost 3 bases and 0 bases, there was a span of 8 bases. The chain is built from TRBV20-1 and TRBJ1-1; D unresolved. The specimen sequenced was PBMCs. This TCR was sampled from a human donor in good health (CMV status not recorded). Some clones in this sample may be carry-over from other donors' samples. The CDR3, as DNA: TGCAGTGCTAGTGCACAGATGAACACTGAAGCTTTCTTT. It yields the protein CSASAQMNTEAFF.